This is a list of T cell receptor beta chains from one sample in a study of cytomegalovirus exposure and HLA in healthy donors. The data were produced by immunoSEQ multiplex PCR, yet TCRdb's version contains in-frame clones alone and is incomplete. Of about 160,000 clones in the sample, around four fifths were seen once. Sequencing was performed on PBMCs. These receptors came from a woman in her fifties or sixties in good health and CMV-seronegative. The CDR3 runs from the conserved cysteine through the conserved F or W. Fields, in order: D gene, J gene, V gene, clone size, CDR3 DNA, CDR3 protein. A D gene is named only where the DNA matches it firmly. The size entry is marked missing in some rows and otherwise reads once, few, many or a size class.

TRBD1,TRBJ1-1,TRBV6-6,-,TGTGCCAGCAGTTACTCGACAGGGTCCATGAACACTGAAGCTTTCTTT,CASSYSTGSMNTEAFF
-,TRBJ1-5,TRBV6-1,-,TGTGCCAGCATCTCGACTGGAGGTTTGCAGCCCCAGCATTTT,CASISTGGLQPQHF
TRBD1,TRBJ1-2,TRBV5-1,-,TGCGCCAGCAGCCAGGACAGGGGGATACTATATGGCTACACCTTC,CASSQDRGILYGYTF
TRBD2,TRBJ2-5,TRBV7-8,-,TGTGCCAGCAGCTTAGTCTCGGGCGGGAGGGCTTCAAAGACCCAGTACTTC,CASSLVSGGRASKTQYF
-,TRBJ1-4,TRBV7-2,-,TGTGCCAGCAGCTTACAGGGTGGAAAACTGTTTTTT,CASSLQGGKLFF
-,TRBJ1-2,TRBV4-3,-,TGCGCCAGCAGCCAAGGAGACAGGACCCCCTATGGCTACACCTTC,CASSQGDRTPYGYTF
-,TRBJ1-4,TRBV7-4,-,TGTGCCAGCAGCTCGGGAGTTGGGGCCTTTGATGAAAAACTGTTTTTT,CASSSGVGAFDEKLFF
-,TRBJ2-6,TRBV30,-,TGTGCCTGGAGTCTCAGTTCCTCTGGGGCCAACGTCCTGACTTTC,CAWSLSSSGANVLTF
TRBD2,TRBJ2-1,TRBV6-6,-,TGTGCCAGCAGCGGACGGGGTAACTTAGCGGGCAATGAGCAGTTCTTC,CASSGRGNLAGNEQFF
TRBD1,TRBJ1-2,TRBV7-9,-,TGTGCCAGCACCCCATTACCGGGACAGGGTAACTATGGCTACACCTTC,CASTPLPGQGNYGYTF
TRBD2,TRBJ2-1,TRBV12-5,-,TGTGCTAGTGGTTTGGTACTTTCACCTTTTTTGCCCGGGACTAGCGAAAATTACGAGCAGTTCTTC,CASGLVLSPFLPGTSENYEQFF
-,TRBJ1-5,TRBV19,-,TGTGCCAGTAGCCTCGGGTTTCTTAGCAATCAGCCCCAGCATTTT,CASSLGFLSNQPQHF
TRBD2,TRBJ2-2,TRBV5-1,-,TGCGCCAGCAGCTTCGGGACTAGCGGGAGGGACACCGGGGAGCTGTTTTTT,CASSFGTSGRDTGELFF
TRBD1,TRBJ1-2,TRBV14,-,TGTGCCAGCAGCTCGACAGGGTTCTATGGCTACACCTTC,CASSSTGFYGYTF
-,TRBJ1-2,TRBV28,-,TGTGCCAGCATCCCACCCACGGGAAACTATGGCTACACCTTC,CASIPPTGNYGYTF
TRBD1,TRBJ1-6,TRBV7-9,-,TGTGCCAGCAGTTATGGGGACAGAAATTCACCCCTCCACTTT,CASSYGDRNSPLHF
-,TRBJ1-2,TRBV25-1,once,TGTGCCAGCACTGGGCGAGACAGCCTCTCTGGCTACACCTTC,CASTGRDSLSGYTF
-,TRBJ1-5,TRBV5-1,-,TGCGCCAGCAGCACCGAAGGAGCAAGCAATCAGCCCCAGCATTTT,CASSTEGASNQPQHF
TRBD1,TRBJ1-2,TRBV27,-,TGTGCCATCCAACCCCCCGGGACAGGGAATGGCTACACCTTC,CAIQPPGTGNGYTF
-,TRBJ1-1,TRBV7-6,-,TGTGCCAGCAGTCCGGGTACCACCGAAGCTTTCTTT,CASSPGTTEAFF
TRBD1,TRBJ1-5,TRBV11-2,-,TGTGCCAGCAGCTTGGGAACAGGGGGCAGTCAGCCCCAGCATTTT,CASSLGTGGSQPQHF
TRBD2,TRBJ2-1,TRBV6-5,-,TGTGCCAGCAGTTACTCGCCTGTAGCGGGAGAGCAGTTCTTC,CASSYSPVAGEQFF
TRBD1,TRBJ1-1,TRBV30,-,TGTGCCTGGAGTGCCAGGGGGAGCACTGAAGCTTTCTTT,CAWSARGSTEAFF
TRBD1,TRBJ2-5,TRBV7-2,-,TGTGCCAGCAGCTTAGCTGAGGCAGGGGGTTCAGAGACCCAGTACTTC,CASSLAEAGGSETQYF
TRBD2,TRBJ2-1,TRBV29-1,-,TGCAGCGTTGAGGATCGGGAAGCGGGGGCTGTCTACAATGAGCAGTTCTTC,CSVEDREAGAVYNEQFF
-,TRBJ1-1,TRBV19,-,TGTGCCAGTAAATGGCGCCAGGGGTTCACTGAAGCTTTCTTT,CASKWRQGFTEAFF
TRBD2,TRBJ2-7,TRBV27,-,TGTGCCAGCAGTTCCCCGGGACTAGCGGGAGCCCGCGGCTCCTACGAGCAGTACTTC,CASSSPGLAGARGSYEQYF
TRBD1,TRBJ2-2,TRBV6-1,-,TGTGCCAGCAGGGCCGGGACAGCTCACACCGGGGAGCTGTTTTTT,CASRAGTAHTGELFF
-,TRBJ2-3,TRBV7-2,-,TGTGCCAGCAGCTTACTCGGGACAGATACGCAGTATTTT,CASSLLGTDTQYF
TRBD1,TRBJ2-2,TRBV28,-,TGTGCCAGCAGTACACGCCGGGACAGGGATTTCCCAAACACCGGGGAGCTGTTTTTT,CASSTRRDRDFPNTGELFF
TRBD1,TRBJ1-2,TRBV7-9,once,TGTGCCAGCAGCTTGGAAATGACAGGGGAGGACGGCTACACCTTC,CASSLEMTGEDGYTF
-,TRBJ2-5,TRBV7-8,-,TGTGCCAGCAGCCCCCGTGGCACAGAAGAGACCCAGTACTTC,CASSPRGTEETQYF
-,TRBJ1-2,TRBV27,-,TGTGCCAGCAGGGGGGGTGTAAGGCCTGCGATCTATGGCTACACCTTC,CASRGGVRPAIYGYTF
-,TRBJ1-1,TRBV7-9,-,TGTGCCAGCAGCTTCGGTGTCCGGGAAGCTGAAGCTTTCTTT,CASSFGVREAEAFF
TRBD2,TRBJ2-1,TRBV25-1,-,TGTGCCAGCAGTGAAAGAGTAGGGGTAGCGGGGTTCAATGAGCAGTTCTTC,CASSERVGVAGFNEQFF
-,TRBJ2-7,TRBV6-6,-,TGTGCCAGCAGTTACAGCCTCTACGAGCAGTACTTC,CASSYSLYEQYF
-,TRBJ2-3,TRBV21-1,-,TGTGCCAGCAAACTGATGACTAGTAGGAGCACAGATACGCAGTATTTT,CASKLMTSRSTDTQYF
-,TRBJ1-2,TRBV21-1,-,TGTGCCAGCAGCAAAGTGAGGTGCCCCTATGGCTACACCTTC,CASSKVRCPYGYTF
TRBD1,TRBJ2-2,TRBV19,few,TGTGCCAGTAGTCTGTGGACAGGGGGCTCCGGGGAGCTGTTTTTT,CASSLWTGGSGELFF
TRBD2,TRBJ2-7,TRBV7-9,-,TGTGCCAGCAGCTTAGGGGGAGGGCTGAACTACGAGCAGTACTTC,CASSLGGGLNYEQYF
-,TRBJ1-1,TRBV28,few,TGTGCCAGCATCATATACGGGAACACTGAAGCTTTCTTT,CASIIYGNTEAFF
TRBD1,TRBJ2-7,TRBV7-2,-,TGTGCCAGCAGCTTTGGGAGGGACAGGGTCTCCTACGAGCAGTACTTC,CASSFGRDRVSYEQYF
TRBD2,TRBJ2-1,TRBV30,-,TGTGCCTGGAGTCGACTAGCGCCTAACAATGAGCAGTTCTTC,CAWSRLAPNNEQFF